Detailed here is one T cell receptor beta chain. Its antigen is not identified. This entry belongs to a study of T cell responses to AZD1222 COVID-19 vaccine. Study outcomes and limitations: Seropositivity was recorded at baseline in only a handful of AZD1222 recipients.

The V end lost 2 bases, the J end lost 3 bases, and 11 bases lay between the germline ends. Germline V CDR1 and CDR2: SGHAT, FQNNGV. CDR3 length equals 15 residues. Sequencing was performed with immunoSEQ multiplex PCR; in TCRdb, only in-frame clones are kept and a portion is missing. The table lists 140,000 to 150,000 clones, about 93% of them singletons. Sequenced here: peripheral blood, sampled on day 0 of AZD1222 vaccination. V is TRBV11-2 and J is TRBJ1-5; D might be TRBD1 (6 bases). This clonotype was obtained from an adult in good health. CDR3 loop: CASSLTGQHNQPQHF. CDR3 coding DNA: TGTGCCAGCAGCTTAACCGGACAGCACAATCAGCCCCAGCATTTT.